The clone carrying this T cell receptor beta chain appeared once. V was cut by 4 bases and J by 7 bases, with 10 bases left in between. The germline gives CDR1 KGHDR, CDR2 SFDVKD. CDR3 length: 14 residues. The sample comes from a study of blood T cell repertoires in COVID-19. The assay was immunoSEQ multiplex PCR, and TCRdb's table has in-frame clones only and misses some. There are tens of thousands of clones in the sample; 90% occur only once, and less than 4% lies in the top ten. The sample comprised peripheral blood. This sequence originates from a man aged 45-60 years with acute or convalescent COVID-19. J is TRBJ1-6 and V is TRBV24-1; D gene uncertain. CDR3 nucleotide sequence: TGTGCCACCAGTGACGCCGGGAGGAATTCACCCCTCCACTTT. Protein sequence: CATSDAGRNSPLHF.